This TCR beta chain is from a study of blood T cell repertoires in COVID-19. About the research overall: Acute and convalescent COVID-19 specimens originated in the United States, Italy and Spain. T cells, B-cell-depleted T cells, or PBMCs provided the cDNA or gDNA that served as material.

Germline V gene sequence: CDR1 MDHEN, CDR2 SYDVKM. CDR3 length: 15 residues. V lost 3 bases to trimming and J lost 0 bases, with 11 bases between them. Original processing notes: Estimation of nucleated cell counts relied on the amplification of reference gene primers. Sequenced by immunoSEQ multiplex PCR; TCRdb stores in-frame clones only, minus some. V and J calls and clone size are given by that table; D and trimming were obtained from the DNA. The table includes nearly 300,000 clones, about 87% detected once. The TCR comes from a woman in her twenties or thirties who had recovered from COVID-19. The chain carries TRBV28 and TRBJ1-1, with D perhaps TRBD1 (5 bases). The sample taken for sequencing was peripheral blood. DNA for the CDR3: TGTGCCAGCAGTTTGGCGGACAACATGAACACTGAAGCTTTCTTT. Amino acids: CASSLADNMNTEAFF.